The 21 T cell receptor beta chains in this list originate from one sample, sequenced in a study of T cell clonotyping in hematopoietic cell transplantation. The data were produced by immunoSEQ multiplex PCR, yet TCRdb's version contains in-frame clones alone and is incomplete. The sample shows more than 70,000 clones, 90% to 97% of them seen only once. Time point given: recipient sample about 28 days before transplant, after cytoreduction. Sequencing used peripheral blood mononuclear cells, obtained before stem cell transplant. The receptors were sampled from a woman between 45 and 65 years old with acute myeloid leukemia. Some clones in this sample may be carry-over from other donors' samples.

This clone was seen a single time. The chain joins TRBV5-1 to TRBJ2-7; 9 bases are a match to TRBD1. With 2 bases clipped from V and 5 bases from J, the junction kept 8 bases outside the gene matches. The CDR3 spans 15 residues. Germline lookup yields CDR1 SGHRS and CDR2 YFSETQ. CDR3 residues: CASSLAGQGVHEQYF. CDR3 nucleotides: TGCGCCAGCAGCTTAGCGGGACAGGGAGTCCACGAGCAGTACTTC.

The chain is built from TRBV15 and TRBJ1-1; no clear D gene. This CDR3 is built from 15 residues. Germline CDR1 is LNHNV and CDR2 is YYDKDF (reference sequence). The V and J ends lost 5 bases and 4 bases respectively, with 17 bases between them. CDR3 region: CATSRRGLVGTEAFF. The CDR3 region has the DNA TGTGCCACCAGCCGAAGAGGGTTGGTGGGCACTGAAGCTTTCTTT.

In nucleotides, the CDR3 is TGTGCCTGGAGTCGAGGGGCTCGGGGTTCACCCCTCCACTTT. It specifies CAWSRGARGSPLHF. The chain carries TRBV30 and TRBJ1-6; D possibly corresponds to TRBD1 (5 bases). CDR1 is GTSNPN, CDR2 SVGIG, per germline (reference sequence). Trimming stripped 2 bases from V and 9 bases from J, with 14 bases between. The CDR3 is made up of 14 amino acids.

The chain couples TRBV13 to TRBJ2-7; D gene ambiguous. Germline-derived CDR1 and CDR2 are PRHDT and FYEKMQ (reference sequence). The CDR3 covers 14 residues. Trimming removed 1 base from V and 2 bases from J, with 9 bases in between. The CDR3, as DNA: TGTGCCAGCAGCTTAGCTGGGTCTCCCTACGAGCAGTACTTC. It codes for CASSLAGSPYEQYF. The whole variable domain, remainder taken from reference TRBV13 and TRBJ2-7, is AAGVIQSPRHLIKEKRETATLKCYPIPRHDTVYWYQQGPGQDPQFLISFYEKMQSDKGSIPDRFSAQQFSDYHSELNMSSLELGDSALYFCASSLAGSPYEQYFGPGTRLTVT.

This chain links TRBV5-4 with TRBJ2-5; D is tentatively TRBD1 or TRBD2 (5 bases each). V gave up 4 bases and J gave up 0 bases, with 19 bases separating them. CDR3 length: 17 amino acids. The germline gives CDR1 SGHNT, CDR2 YYREEE (reference sequence). The CDR3 sequence: CASSDVPGRRNQETQYF. CDR3 coding DNA: TGTGCCAGCAGCGACGTACCGGGACGGAGGAACCAAGAGACCCAGTACTTC. Full variable domain (remainder filled in from reference TRBV5-4 and TRBJ2-5): ETGVTQSPTHLIKTRGQQVTLRCSSQSGHNTVSWYQQALGQGPQFIFQYYREEENGRGNFPPRFSGLQFPNYSSELNVNALELDDSALYLCASSDVPGRRNQETQYFGPGTRLLVL.

The chain joins TRBV5-1 to TRBJ2-7; D could derive from TRBD1 or TRBD2 (5 bases each). Germline loops: CDR1 SGHRS, CDR2 YFSETQ. This CDR3 has 13 amino acids. V was trimmed by 7 bases and J by 4 bases, leaving 15 bases between them. The CDR3 DNA follows: TGCGCCAGCGGAAGGCAGTGGGGGTACGAGCAGTACTTC. Protein sequence: CASGRQWGYEQYF.

The chain is built from TRBV19 and TRBJ2-4; D possibly matches TRBD1 or TRBD2 (6 bases each). This CDR3 is 15 amino acids long. Germline V gives CDR1 LNHDA, CDR2 SQIVND (reference sequence). Trimming removed 5 bases from V and 6 bases from J, with 17 bases in between. The CDR3 DNA sequence: TGTGCCAGTAGTGGTGGAGGGGGGAGTAGAAACATTCAGTACTTC. Its translation: CASSGGGGSRNIQYF.

The rearrangement links TRBV5-1 to TRBJ1-5, with D maybe TRBD1 (5 bases). Between the trimmed V and J ends, which lost 4 bases and 4 bases, there was a span of 15 bases. Germline V gene data show CDR1 as SGHRS and CDR2 as YFSETQ. This CDR3 contains 15 residues. CDR3 nucleotide sequence: TGCGCCAGCAGCCCTAGCGGGGGAAGAAATCAGCCCCAGCATTTT. Translated, it gives CASSPSGGRNQPQHF.

The chain combines TRBV28 with TRBJ1-5; TRBD1 agrees at 12 bases. J was trimmed by 6 bases and V by 4 bases; bases with no gene match: 7. Per germline, CDR1 MDHEN and CDR2 SYDVKM. CDR3 length: 16 residues. The CDR3 is CASSYPGQGAFQPQHF. As DNA, the CDR3 is TGTGCCAGCAGTTATCCGGGACAGGGGGCATTTCAGCCCCAGCATTTT.

This clone was seen a single time. The chain's CDR3 is CASTRGTSAYEQYF. The CDR3 region has the DNA TGTGCCAGCACCCGCGGGACCTCAGCCTACGAGCAGTACTTC. V gene TRBV7-9 combines with J gene TRBJ2-7; the D gene is possibly TRBD2 (6 bases). CDR3 length: 14 amino acids. Trimming stripped 7 bases from V and 2 bases from J, with 15 bases between. Germline V gene data show CDR1 as SEHNR and CDR2 as FQNEAQ (reference sequence). Based on the CDR3 plus reference TRBV7-9 and TRBJ2-7, the full variable domain is DTGVSQNPRHKITKRGQNVTFRCDPISEHNRLYWYRQTLGQGPEFLTYFQNEAQLEKSRLLSDRFSAERPKGSFSTLEIQRTEQGDSAMYLCASTRGTSAYEQYFGPGTRLTVT.

J is TRBJ1-5 and V is TRBV2, with D possibly TRBD1 on 6 matching bases. Trimming took 6 bases from V and 2 from J, leaving 14 bases between them. The CDR3 contains 15 residues. Germline V gene sequence: CDR1 SNHLY, CDR2 FYNNEI. This CDR3 is CASRGRGGGNQPQHF. Written as DNA, the CDR3 is TGTGCCAGCAGAGGCAGGGGAGGTGGCAATCAGCCCCAGCATTTT.

This chain links TRBV28 with TRBJ2-7, with 7 bases lining up with TRBD2. With 6 bases clipped from V and 3 bases from J, the junction kept 8 bases outside the gene matches. CDR3 length equals 14 residues. Germline assignment: CDR1 MDHEN and CDR2 SYDVKM. The CDR3 loop reads CASRLGTTYYEQYF. CDR3 coding DNA: TGTGCCAGCAGGTTGGGGACTACTTACTACGAGCAGTACTTC.

V is TRBV2 and J is TRBJ2-7; D is undetermined. V was clipped by 4 bases and J by 6 bases, with 4 bases between them. Germline-derived CDR1 and CDR2 are SNHLY and FYNNEI. The CDR3 has 10 residues. CDR3 bases: TGTGCCAGCAGTGCGTCCGAGCAGTACTTC. Its translation is CASSASEQYF. Full variable domain (missing parts from reference TRBV2 and TRBJ2-7): EPEVTQTPSHQVTQMGQEVILRCVPISNHLYFYWYRQILGQKVEFLVSFYNNEISEKSEIFDDQFSVERPDGSNFTLKIRSTKLEDSAMYFCASSASEQYFGPGTRLTVT.

The V gene is TRBV11-2, the J gene TRBJ2-2, with D unresolved. The CDR3 is 13 residues long. Germline V gene lookup returns CDR1 SGHAT and CDR2 FQNNGV. Trimming shortened V by 1 base and J by 7 bases, and 7 bases separated the two germline ends. The DNA of the CDR3 is TGTGCCAGCAGCTTAGTAGGGTACGGGGAGCTGTTTTTT. It specifies CASSLVGYGELFF.

The chain combines TRBV5-1 with TRBJ2-1; 9 bases align to TRBD1. The CDR3 totals 15 residues. Germline-derived CDR1 and CDR2 are SGHRS and YFSETQ. J gave up 1 base and V 7 bases, and 6 bases lay outside the gene matches. CDR3 region: CASVNGQGSYNEQFF. In DNA, the CDR3 is TGCGCCAGCGTGAACGGACAGGGGTCCTACAATGAGCAGTTCTTC.

This rearrangement joins TRBV27 to TRBJ2-7, with D uncertain. V lost 3 bases and J 0 bases, leaving 6 bases between the germline ends. Germline CDR1 and CDR2: MNHEY and SMNVEV (reference sequence). The length of the CDR3 is 13 residues. This CDR3 reads CASSFSSSYEQYF. CDR3 nucleotides: TGTGCCAGCAGTTTTTCAAGCTCCTACGAGCAGTACTTC.

This clone has only one observation. This chain joins TRBV5-1 and TRBJ2-7; D is perhaps TRBD1 or TRBD2 (6 bases each). The CDR3 extends over 15 amino acids. V was pared by 0 bases and J by 3 bases, with 13 bases between. CDR1 and CDR2 (germline): SGHRS, YFSETQ. The CDR3 nucleotides are TGCGCCAGCAGCTTGGAGGGGGGAGTAGTCTACGAGCAGTACTTC. This gives the protein CASSLEGGVVYEQYF.

The CDR3 sequence: CASSLNSLAGYNEQFF. The CDR3 DNA sequence: TGCGCCAGCAGCTTGAACTCACTAGCGGGGTACAATGAGCAGTTCTTC. V and J are TRBV5-1 and TRBJ2-1, with 10 bases that match TRBD2. V shed 1 base, J shed 4 bases, and the junction held 5 bases outside the gene matches. The CDR3 sequence is 16 residues long. Germline CDR1 is SGHRS and CDR2 is YFSETQ.

V gene TRBV6-6 combines with J gene TRBJ1-3; 11 bases are a match to TRBD1. Trimming cost V 5 bases and J 2 bases; bases outside gene matches: 2. The CDR3 has 15 residues. Germline CDR1 and CDR2: MNHNY and SVGAGI (reference sequence). This CDR3 reads CASSRTGGPGNTIYF. CDR3 coding DNA: TGTGCCAGCAGTCGGACAGGGGGCCCTGGAAACACCATATATTTT.

The chain uses TRBV2 and TRBJ1-2, with D uncertain. This CDR3 is built from 13 residues. From germline, CDR1 is SNHLY and CDR2 FYNNEI. The germline V and J ends were trimmed by 2 bases and 6 bases, with 10 bases remaining between them. CDR3 bases: TGTGCCAGCAGTGAACGGGTTGCGGATGGCTACACCTTC. Translation: CASSERVADGYTF.

This sequence joins TRBV6-5 and TRBJ1-2, with D perhaps TRBD1 (6 bases). The germline CDR1 and CDR2 sequences are MNHEY and SVGAGI. V shed 6 bases and J shed 5 bases, with 19 bases lying between them. CDR3 length equals 15 residues. CDR3 DNA sequence: TGTGCCAGCAGACCCGCGGACAGCCGGGGGTATGGCTACACCTTC. Its protein is CASRPADSRGYGYTF.